The 26 T cell receptor beta chains in this list originate from one sample, sequenced in a study of Ad26.COV2.S vaccination and SARS-CoV-2 variants. Described treatment: 15 to 20 received Ad26.COV2.S at low or high dose, single or two shots; 5 received placebo; per-sample allocation not given. After the first vaccine or placebo injection, samples were drawn on day 63. Profiling relied on immunoSEQ multiplex PCR, and the TCRdb table lists in-frame clones only, not all of them. Altogether 350,000 to 450,000 clones are present, around 93% being singletons, with the ten largest covering 1.5% to 2%. Sequences were derived from peripheral blood, sampled in a trial of Ad26.COV2.S vaccine versus placebo. The origin of the receptors is a person between 18 and 65 years old who received the Ad26.COV2.S COVID-19 vaccine or a placebo.

This clone appeared once. This chain links TRBV2 with TRBJ1-2, with D unclear. This CDR3 has 12 residues. CDR1 is SNHLY, CDR2 FYNNEI, per germline. Trimming removed 4 bases from V and 5 bases from J, with 8 bases in between. The CDR3 DNA reads TGTGCCAGCAGTGGTGGTCAATATGGCTACACCTTC. It translates to CASSGGQYGYTF.

The J gene is TRBJ2-7, the V gene TRBV5-5; no definite D call. Trimming left V 3 bases short and J 3 bases short, with 7 bases between. The V gene's germline CDR1 is SGHKS and CDR2 YYEKEE (reference sequence). The CDR3 runs to 12 residues. The CDR3 protein is CASSSPGYEQYF. CDR3 coding DNA: TGTGCCAGCAGCTCCCCGGGCTACGAGCAGTACTTC.

The rearrangement links TRBV5-6 to TRBJ2-2; D is possibly TRBD1 or TRBD2 (5 bases each). With 8 bases removed from V and 7 bases from J, the gap between germline ends came to 18 bases. CDR3 size: 14 residues. CDR1 is SGHDT and CDR2 is YYEEEE in the germline V gene. The CDR3 loop is CASTLGVRGGELFF. CDR3 coding DNA: TGTGCCAGTACCCTAGGGGTACGGGGCGGGGAGCTGTTTTTT.

V and J are TRBV18 and TRBJ2-6; D perhaps matches TRBD1 (5 bases). The CDR3 contains 17 residues. In germline, CDR1 is KGHSH, CDR2 LQKENI. Trimming shortened V by 4 bases and J by 0 bases, and 13 bases separated the two germline ends. CDR3 nucleotides: TGTGCCAGCTCACAAGACAGTATGTACTCTGGGGCCAACGTCCTGACTTTC. It encodes CASSQDSMYSGANVLTF. Based on the CDR3 plus reference TRBV18 and TRBJ2-6, the full variable domain is NAGVMQNPRHLVRRRGQEARLRCSPMKGHSHVYWYRQLPEEGLKFMVYLQKENIIDESGMPKERFSAEFPKEGPSILRIQQVVRGDSAAYFCASSQDSMYSGANVLTFGAGSRLTVL.

The chain recombines TRBV19 with TRBJ2-7; D is possibly TRBD2 (7 bases). This CDR3 is 14 amino acids long. Germline V gene lookup returns CDR1 LNHDA and CDR2 SQIVND (reference sequence). Trimming left V 9 bases short and J 0 bases short, with 15 bases between. CDR3: CASRPGGHSYEQYF. DNA of the CDR3: TGTGCCAGCCGCCCGGGGGGACACTCCTACGAGCAGTACTTC. The entire variable domain, with the rest obtained from reference TRBV19 and TRBJ2-7, is as follows: DGGITQSPKYLFRKEGQNVTLSCEQNLNHDAMYWYRQDPGQGLRLIYYSQIVNDFQKGDIAEGYSVSREKKESFPLTVTSAQKNPTAFYLCASRPGGHSYEQYFGPGTRLTVT.

The CDR3 spells CASSLQGGLNTEAFF. The CDR3 nucleotides are TGTGCCAGCAGCCTCCAGGGGGGGCTGAACACTGAAGCTTTCTTT. The V gene is TRBV27, the J gene TRBJ1-1, with TRBD1 matching over 7 bases. Trimming cost V 6 bases and J 0 bases; bases outside gene matches: 7. Germline assignment: CDR1 MNHEY and CDR2 SMNVEV (reference sequence). This CDR3 is 15 amino acids long.

The chain has TRBV3-1 (or the pseudogene TRBV3-2) and TRBJ1-2, with D hard to call. The ends were cut back, 3 bases at V and 6 bases at J, with 11 bases in the middle. Germline assignment: CDR1 LGHDT and CDR2 YNNKEL (reference sequence). This CDR3 comprises 13 residues. The CDR3 here is CASSQRVLDGYTF. The CDR3 nucleotides read TGTGCCAGCAGCCAGAGAGTACTAGATGGCTACACCTTC.

This clone has just one count. The rearrangement joins TRBV28 to TRBJ1-6, with TRBD1 matching over 7 bases. The germline CDR1 and CDR2 sequences are MDHEN and SYDVKM. The J segment lost 9 bases and the V segment lost 5 bases, leaving 10 bases of the junction unmatched. The CDR3 has 15 residues. The CDR3 reads CASSQTGHMGSPLHF. In nucleotides, the CDR3 is TGTGCCAGCAGTCAGACAGGGCACATGGGTTCACCCCTCCACTTT.

This clone was recorded only once. The gene calls are TRBV4-1 and TRBJ2-2, with D uncertain. V lost 1 base and J 0 bases, leaving 15 bases between the germline ends. This CDR3 spans 18 amino acids. Germline V lookup: CDR1 MGHRA, CDR2 YSYEKL. Here the CDR3 DNA reads TGCGCCAGCAGCCAAGCTAGGGCAGGCTTACCGAACACCGGGGAGCTGTTTTTT. Translation gives CASSQARAGLPNTGELFF.

This clone was detected a few times. The gene calls are TRBV28 and TRBJ1-6; a possible D gene is TRBD1 (5 bases). V was clipped by 8 bases and J by 9 bases, with 20 bases between them. This CDR3 is 15 amino acids long. Germline V gene data show CDR1 as MDHEN and CDR2 as SYDVKM. The CDR3 DNA reads as TGTGCCAGCCTGGGCAGGGAATCCCTCCCTTCACCCCTCCACTTT. Translated: CASLGRESLPSPLHF.

The V call is TRBV4-1, the J call TRBJ2-3; 9 bases match TRBD1. This CDR3 has 18 amino acids. The germline gives CDR1 MGHRA, CDR2 YSYEKL. V lost 2 bases to trimming and J lost 2 bases; unmatched junction nucleotides: 11. CDR3 nucleotide sequence: TGCGCCAGCAGCCAAAAGATACCGGGACAGGGTTACACAGATACGCAGTATTTT. Amino acid sequence: CASSQKIPGQGYTDTQYF.

This CDR3 is CASRVGQGAYNEQFF. CDR3 DNA: TGTGCCAGCAGAGTAGGACAGGGGGCCTACAATGAGCAGTTCTTC. The V call is TRBV27, the J call TRBJ2-1; 10 bases are a match to TRBD1. The CDR3 spans 15 residues. Trimming took 6 bases from V and 2 from J; bases not matched to a gene: 4. Germline assignment: CDR1 MNHEY and CDR2 SMNVEV (reference sequence).

The chain employs TRBV19 and TRBJ1-5, with unresolved D. V lost 6 bases to trimming and J lost 6 bases, with 9 bases between them. The CDR3 loop spans 12 amino acids. The germline V gene encodes CDR1 LNHDA and CDR2 SQIVND (reference sequence). The CDR3 region has the DNA TGTGCCAGTAGGGGTGATATTCAGCCCCAGCATTTT. Protein product: CASRGDIQPQHF.

This CDR3 reads CASSADSKNIQYF. The CDR3 DNA sequence: TGTGCCAGCTCAGCAGACAGTAAAAACATTCAGTACTTC. The J gene is TRBJ2-4, the V gene TRBV18; possibly TRBD1 for D (5 bases). V lost 5 bases and J 4 bases, leaving 9 bases between the germline ends. This CDR3 spans 13 amino acids. Germline values: CDR1 KGHSH, CDR2 LQKENI.

The chain is built from TRBV7-8 and TRBJ2-5; unclear D gene. The CDR3 spans 15 residues. The germline gives CDR1 SGHVS, CDR2 FQNEAQ. V lost 1 base, J lost 3 bases, and 12 bases lay in between. As DNA, the CDR3 is TGTGCCAGCAGCTTAGTCCTGCGGAATAAAGAGACCCAGTACTTC. Translated: CASSLVLRNKETQYF.

This rearrangement joins TRBV19 to TRBJ2-5, with D perhaps assigned TRBD1 or TRBD2 (5 bases each). The CDR3 is made up of 13 amino acids. Germline V gene data show CDR1 as LNHDA and CDR2 as SQIVND (reference sequence). Trimming stripped 6 bases from V and 1 base from J, with 9 bases between. As DNA, the CDR3 is TGTGCCAGTAGGGTTGGGGGCCAAGAGACCCAGTACTTC. Amino acids: CASRVGGQETQYF.

The V and J genes are TRBV30 and TRBJ1-2; 7 bases are a match to TRBD1. With V trimmed by 0 bases and J by 8 bases, 9 bases remained unmatched. This CDR3 is built from 14 residues. In germline, CDR1 is GTSNPN, CDR2 SVGIG (reference sequence). In DNA, the CDR3 is TGTGCCTGGAGTGTACGCGGGACAGTGAACGGCTACACCTTC. It codes for CAWSVRGTVNGYTF.

The gene calls are TRBV20-1 and TRBJ1-1, with 8 nucleotides matching TRBD1. This CDR3 has 15 amino acids. The V gene's germline CDR1 is DFQATT and CDR2 SNEGSKA (reference sequence). The V gene end was trimmed by 3 bases and the J gene end by 0 bases; junction bases not matched to a gene: 6. The CDR3 DNA reads TGCAGTGCTAGTCGGACAGGGTACATGAACACTGAAGCTTTCTTT. As protein: CSASRTGYMNTEAFF.

The V and J genes are TRBV11-2 and TRBJ1-1; the D gene is possibly TRBD1 (5 bases). V was cut by 1 base and J by 4 bases, with 10 bases left in between. Germline V gene sequence: CDR1 SGHAT, CDR2 FQNNGV. The CDR3 contains 14 residues. CDR3 in DNA: TGTGCCAGCAGCTTAGTCGGGGGTAGCACTGAAGCTTTCTTT. Its protein product is CASSLVGGSTEAFF.

V and J are TRBV18 and TRBJ2-3, with 7 bases matching TRBD2. The CDR3 runs 14 residues. J gave up 5 bases and V 1 base, and 3 bases lay outside the gene matches. Per the germline V gene, CDR1 is KGHSH and CDR2 is LQKENI. This CDR3 is CASSPHASGDTQYF. In nucleotides, the CDR3 is TGTGCCAGCTCACCACACGCTAGCGGAGATACGCAGTATTTT.

The rearrangement joins TRBV6-2 or TRBV6-3 to TRBJ2-3, with TRBD2 matching over 7 bases. V shed 2 bases and J 6 bases; nucleotides not matched to a gene: 8. Germline lookup yields CDR1 MNHEY and CDR2 SVGEGT. The CDR3 is made up of 15 amino acids. The CDR3 region is CASSYVSGVTDTQYF. Written as DNA, the CDR3 is TGTGCCAGCAGTTACGTGAGCGGGGTGACGGATACGCAGTATTTT.

The V gene is TRBV5-5, the J gene TRBJ1-5; D remains unclear. Looked up from germline, CDR1 is SGHKS and CDR2 is YYEKEE (reference sequence). Deletions cut 1 base from V and 7 bases from J, with 12 bases between. The CDR3 extends over 14 amino acids. The CDR3 loop is CASSLLVSGQPQHF. The CDR3 DNA reads as TGTGCCAGCAGCTTGCTGGTCTCTGGACAGCCCCAGCATTTT.

The chain joins TRBV5-5 to TRBJ2-7; the D is unclear. Trimming pared 2 bases from V and 2 bases from J, leaving 11 bases between. The CDR3 covers 14 residues. Germline CDR1 SGHKS, CDR2 YYEKEE (reference sequence). The CDR3 DNA follows: TGTGCCAGCAGCTTCAGGACGGAACCCTACGAGCAGTACTTC. It is translated as CASSFRTEPYEQYF.

This rearrangement joins TRBV18 to TRBJ2-7, with TRBD2 matching 8 bases. The CDR3 is 14 amino acids. After removal of 3 bases from V and 4 bases from J, the junction contained 5 bases not matched to a gene. Germline CDR1 and CDR2: KGHSH and LQKENI. CDR3 residues: CASSPWLAGYEQYF. The CDR3 DNA sequence: TGTGCCAGCTCACCTTGGCTAGCGGGTTACGAGCAGTACTTC.

The V gene is TRBV18, the J gene TRBJ2-7; weak D call: TRBD1 (6 bases). The CDR3 is 15 amino acids. Between the trimmed V and J ends, which lost 6 bases and 3 bases, there was a span of 18 bases. Germline assignment: CDR1 KGHSH and CDR2 LQKENI. The CDR3 DNA reads TGTGCCAGCTCGATGCAGGGGAATGGGGTCTACGAGCAGTACTTC. Its protein product is CASSMQGNGVYEQYF. Full variable domain (remainder filled in from reference TRBV18 and TRBJ2-7): NAGVMQNPRHLVRRRGQEARLRCSPMKGHSHVYWYRQLPEEGLKFMVYLQKENIIDESGMPKERFSAEFPKEGPSILRIQQVVRGDSAAYFCASSMQGNGVYEQYFGPGTRLTVT.

The chain carries TRBV28 and TRBJ1-3; D gene unclear. The CDR3 spans 15 residues. CDR1 MDHEN and CDR2 SYDVKM come from the germline V gene. V dropped 5 bases and J dropped 6 bases, with 17 bases sitting between them. CDR3 coding DNA: TGTGCCAGCAGTGCCCCCCGAGGGTTTGAAAACACCATATATTTT. Translated: CASSAPRGFENTIYF.